The present entry profiles one TCR beta chain with its context. The target of this receptor is not known. Per-base qualities were not stored, and no clone one base away is much larger. TCRbeta CDR3 regions were amplified from genomic DNA by means of the immunoSEQ Assay, a bias-controlled multiplex PCR. Per the source publication's procedure: Nucleated cell counts per sample were estimated from amplification of reference gene primers within the assay. To quantify the absolute abundance of each unique TCRbeta CDR3 rearrangement, sequence reads were collapsed and filtered. Productive Simpson clonality was computed per sample as the square root of Simpson's diversity index over productive rearrangements. TCRdb holds this immuneACCESS table with in-frame rearrangements only. Some clones are missing; in checked studies, unresolved V genes explain under half, and the rest has no known cause. V and J calls and clone size come straight from that table; D and trimming were deduced from the DNA. Present in this sample are about 300,000 clones, roughly 88% of which were seen just once. The ten largest account for roughly 7% of the sample.

CDR1 and CDR2 are read off the germline V gene (reference sequence) as SEHNR and FQNEAQ. Inclusive of the bounding cysteine and phenylalanine, the CDR3 is 15 residues long. Only the CDR3 DNA stays, 45 bases, in frame from base 1. V is pared back by 2 bases and J by 6 bases, with 16 bases lying between the germline termini. Another Seattle source contributed samples from volunteer blood donors who had recovered from COVID-19. The collaborating institutions used their own protocols to collect whole blood in K2EDTA tubes. Collaborator samples were shipped for TCRbeta analysis as frozen whole blood, isolated PBMCs, or DNA extracted from either sample type. This record comes from a study of blood T cell repertoires in COVID-19 (dated by TCRdb to 2020 to 2022). Turning to the overall study: Samples from collaborators originated in the United States, Italy and Spain and spanned both the acute and convalescent phases of COVID-19. A de-identified subject ID, COVID-19 status, age in years and sex were almost always included in the sample metadata. Samples came from the ongoing ImmuneRACE study (first 160 participants) plus 1,254 subjects from 6 global collaborators. The repertoires were released in a freely available public database meant as a resource for research on the immune response to SARS-CoV-2. HLA class I and class II types, where available, came from metadata supplied by the sample provider rather than from assay-based typing. The dataset comprised deeply sampled blood TCRbeta repertoires from subjects exposed to, actively infected with, or recovered from COVID-19. The prospective study material was composed of cDNA or gDNA derived from T cells, B-cell-depleted T cells, or PBMCs. The study at large found these results: The quantity of clinical and demographic metadata differed by source and by participant and was supplied without curation.

Sequencing was carried out using peripheral blood. The source of this sequence is a woman aged 25 to 39 who had recovered from COVID-19. Recombination joined TRBV7-9 with TRBJ1-2; the D segment could be TRBD1, given 6 matching bases. The encoded CDR3 is CASSLRETGIDGYTF. The sequenced DNA: TGTGCCAGCAGCTTAAGGGAAACAGGGATCGATGGCTACACCTTC.